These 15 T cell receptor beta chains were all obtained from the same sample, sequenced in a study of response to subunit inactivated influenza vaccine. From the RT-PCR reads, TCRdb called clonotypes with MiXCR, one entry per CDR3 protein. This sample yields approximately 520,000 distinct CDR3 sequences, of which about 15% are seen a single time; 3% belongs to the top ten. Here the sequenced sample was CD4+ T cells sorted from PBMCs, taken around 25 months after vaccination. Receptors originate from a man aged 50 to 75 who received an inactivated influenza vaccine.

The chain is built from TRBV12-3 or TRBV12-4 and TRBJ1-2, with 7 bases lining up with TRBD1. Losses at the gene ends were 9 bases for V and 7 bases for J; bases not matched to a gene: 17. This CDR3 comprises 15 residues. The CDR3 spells CASAGGQNLVVGYTF. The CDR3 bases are TGTGCCAGTGCCGGGGGACAGAATTTAGTTGTTGGCTACACCTTC.

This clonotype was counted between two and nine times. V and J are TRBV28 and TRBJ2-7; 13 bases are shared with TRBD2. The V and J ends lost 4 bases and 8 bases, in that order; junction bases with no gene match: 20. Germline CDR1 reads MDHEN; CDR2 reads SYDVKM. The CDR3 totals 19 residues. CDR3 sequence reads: CASSSRLAGGAPRRGKQYF. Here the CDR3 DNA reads TGTGCCAGCAGTTCTCGACTAGCGGGGGGCGCCCCGCGACGAGGAAAGCAGTACTTC.

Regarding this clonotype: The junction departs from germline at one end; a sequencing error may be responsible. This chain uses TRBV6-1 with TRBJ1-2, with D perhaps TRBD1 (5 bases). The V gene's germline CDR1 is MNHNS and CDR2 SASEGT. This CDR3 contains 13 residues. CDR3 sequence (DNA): TGTGCCAGCAGTCAAGCGGGGCGGTATGGCTACACCTTC. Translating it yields CASSQAGRYGYTF.

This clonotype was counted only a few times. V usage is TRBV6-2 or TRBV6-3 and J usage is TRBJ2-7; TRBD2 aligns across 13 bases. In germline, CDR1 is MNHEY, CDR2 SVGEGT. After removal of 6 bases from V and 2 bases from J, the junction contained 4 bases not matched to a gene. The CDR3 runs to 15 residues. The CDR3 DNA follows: TGTGCCAGCAGCGGGACTAGCGGGACAACCTACGAGCAGTACTTC. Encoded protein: CASSGTSGTTYEQYF.

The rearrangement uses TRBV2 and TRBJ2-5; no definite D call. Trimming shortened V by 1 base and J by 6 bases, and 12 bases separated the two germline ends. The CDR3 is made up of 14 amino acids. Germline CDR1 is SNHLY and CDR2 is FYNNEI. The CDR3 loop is CASSEGGRVQTQYF. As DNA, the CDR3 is TGTGCCAGCAGTGAAGGAGGACGGGTCCAGACCCAGTACTTC. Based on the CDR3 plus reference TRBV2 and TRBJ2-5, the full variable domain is EPEVTQTPSHQVTQMGQEVILRCVPISNHLYFYWYRQILGQKVEFLVSFYNNEISEKSEIFDDQFSVERPDGSNFTLKIRSTKLEDSAMYFCASSEGGRVQTQYFGPGTRLLVL.

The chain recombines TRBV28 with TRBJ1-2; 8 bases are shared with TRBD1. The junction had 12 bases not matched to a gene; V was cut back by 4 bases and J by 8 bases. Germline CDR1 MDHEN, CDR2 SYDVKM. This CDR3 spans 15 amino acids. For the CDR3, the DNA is TGTGCCAGCAGTTCCCCAATCCAGGGGGCCAGAGGCTACACCTTC. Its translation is CASSSPIQGARGYTF.

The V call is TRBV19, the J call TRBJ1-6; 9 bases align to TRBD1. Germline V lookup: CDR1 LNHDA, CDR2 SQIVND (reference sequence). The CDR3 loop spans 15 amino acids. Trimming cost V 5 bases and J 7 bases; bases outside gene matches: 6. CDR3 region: CASSEPGQGNSPLHF. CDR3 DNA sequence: TGTGCCAGTAGTGAACCGGGACAGGGAAATTCACCCCTCCACTTT.

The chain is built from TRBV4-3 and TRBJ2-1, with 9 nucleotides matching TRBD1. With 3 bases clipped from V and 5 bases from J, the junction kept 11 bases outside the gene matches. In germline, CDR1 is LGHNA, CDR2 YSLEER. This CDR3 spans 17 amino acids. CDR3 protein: CASSHLNRDRADNEQFF. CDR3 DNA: TGCGCCAGCAGCCACTTAAACCGGGACAGGGCAGACAATGAGCAGTTCTTC.

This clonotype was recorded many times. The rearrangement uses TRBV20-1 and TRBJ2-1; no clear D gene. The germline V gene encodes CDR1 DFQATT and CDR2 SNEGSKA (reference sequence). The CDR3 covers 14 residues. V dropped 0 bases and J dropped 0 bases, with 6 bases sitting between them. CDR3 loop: CSARDLASYNEQFF. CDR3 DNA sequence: TGCAGTGCTAGAGATCTCGCCTCCTACAATGAGCAGTTCTTC.

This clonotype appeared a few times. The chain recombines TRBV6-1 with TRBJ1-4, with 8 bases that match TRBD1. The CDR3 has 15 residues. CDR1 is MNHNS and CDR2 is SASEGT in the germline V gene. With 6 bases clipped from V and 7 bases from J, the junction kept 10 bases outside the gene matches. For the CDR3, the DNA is TGTGCCAGCAGACAGTGGCAGGGGGCTGGTGAAAAACTGTTTTTT. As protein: CASRQWQGAGEKLFF.

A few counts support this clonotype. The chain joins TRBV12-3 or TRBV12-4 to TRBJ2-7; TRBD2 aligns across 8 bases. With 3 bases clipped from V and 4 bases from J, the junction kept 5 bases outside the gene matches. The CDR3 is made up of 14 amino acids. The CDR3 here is CASSFGGARYEQYF. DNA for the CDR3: TGTGCCAGCAGTTTCGGGGGGGCGAGGTACGAGCAGTACTTC.

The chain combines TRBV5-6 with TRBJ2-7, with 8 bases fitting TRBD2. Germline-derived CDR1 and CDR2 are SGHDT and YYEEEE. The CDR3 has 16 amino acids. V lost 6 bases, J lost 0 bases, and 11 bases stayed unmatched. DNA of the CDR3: TGTGCCAGCACCAGAAATAGCGGGGCCCTCTCCTACGAGCAGTACTTC. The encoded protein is CASTRNSGALSYEQYF.

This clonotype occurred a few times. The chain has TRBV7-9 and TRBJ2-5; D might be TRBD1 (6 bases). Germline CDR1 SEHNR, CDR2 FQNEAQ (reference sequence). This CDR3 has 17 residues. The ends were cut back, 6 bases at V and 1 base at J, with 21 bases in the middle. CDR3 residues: CASRFRSGHQLQETQYF. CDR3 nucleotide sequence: TGTGCCAGCAGGTTCCGATCGGGACACCAGCTCCAAGAGACCCAGTACTTC.

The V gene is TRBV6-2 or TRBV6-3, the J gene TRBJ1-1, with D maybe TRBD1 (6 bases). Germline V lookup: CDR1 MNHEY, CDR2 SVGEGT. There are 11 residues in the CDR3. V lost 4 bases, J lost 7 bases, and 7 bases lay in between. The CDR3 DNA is TGTGCCAGCAGTTCACAGGGTGAAGCTTTCTTT. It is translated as CASSSQGEAFF.

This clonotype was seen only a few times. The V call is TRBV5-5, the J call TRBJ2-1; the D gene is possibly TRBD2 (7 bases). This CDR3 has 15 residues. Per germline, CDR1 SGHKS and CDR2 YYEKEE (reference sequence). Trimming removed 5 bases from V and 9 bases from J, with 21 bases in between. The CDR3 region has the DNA TGTGCCAGCAGTTCCGACCGAGGGGGAGGGATTGAGCAGTTCTTC. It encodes CASSSDRGGGIEQFF.